This T cell receptor (beta chain) was profiled in a study of shared clonotypes between healthy human individuals. It was across several immunoSEQ plates that each subset's genomic DNA was evenly split. TCRdb's table, derived via immunoSEQ multiplex PCR, lists solely in-frame clones and lacks some. The data contain about 2.2 million clones, about 92% of them singletons. The naive CD8 fraction comprised CD45RO-negative cells positively selected for CCR7 and excluded terminally differentiated effector memory CD45RA+ cells. CDR3 length: 13 residues. V lost 6 bases to trimming and J lost 9 bases; unmatched junction nucleotides: 7. Per germline, CDR1 SQVTM and CDR2 ANQGSEA.

This clonotype was sampled from a man aged 18 to 30 in good health. Some clones in this sample may be carry-over from other donors' samples. Sequencing was carried out using naive CD8+ T cells from PBMCs. This chain uses TRBV29-1 with TRBJ2-7; 14 bases are a match to TRBD2. The CDR3 reads CSVEGLAGAGQYF. CDR3 in DNA: TGCAGCGTCGAGGGACTAGCGGGAGCAGGGCAGTACTTC.